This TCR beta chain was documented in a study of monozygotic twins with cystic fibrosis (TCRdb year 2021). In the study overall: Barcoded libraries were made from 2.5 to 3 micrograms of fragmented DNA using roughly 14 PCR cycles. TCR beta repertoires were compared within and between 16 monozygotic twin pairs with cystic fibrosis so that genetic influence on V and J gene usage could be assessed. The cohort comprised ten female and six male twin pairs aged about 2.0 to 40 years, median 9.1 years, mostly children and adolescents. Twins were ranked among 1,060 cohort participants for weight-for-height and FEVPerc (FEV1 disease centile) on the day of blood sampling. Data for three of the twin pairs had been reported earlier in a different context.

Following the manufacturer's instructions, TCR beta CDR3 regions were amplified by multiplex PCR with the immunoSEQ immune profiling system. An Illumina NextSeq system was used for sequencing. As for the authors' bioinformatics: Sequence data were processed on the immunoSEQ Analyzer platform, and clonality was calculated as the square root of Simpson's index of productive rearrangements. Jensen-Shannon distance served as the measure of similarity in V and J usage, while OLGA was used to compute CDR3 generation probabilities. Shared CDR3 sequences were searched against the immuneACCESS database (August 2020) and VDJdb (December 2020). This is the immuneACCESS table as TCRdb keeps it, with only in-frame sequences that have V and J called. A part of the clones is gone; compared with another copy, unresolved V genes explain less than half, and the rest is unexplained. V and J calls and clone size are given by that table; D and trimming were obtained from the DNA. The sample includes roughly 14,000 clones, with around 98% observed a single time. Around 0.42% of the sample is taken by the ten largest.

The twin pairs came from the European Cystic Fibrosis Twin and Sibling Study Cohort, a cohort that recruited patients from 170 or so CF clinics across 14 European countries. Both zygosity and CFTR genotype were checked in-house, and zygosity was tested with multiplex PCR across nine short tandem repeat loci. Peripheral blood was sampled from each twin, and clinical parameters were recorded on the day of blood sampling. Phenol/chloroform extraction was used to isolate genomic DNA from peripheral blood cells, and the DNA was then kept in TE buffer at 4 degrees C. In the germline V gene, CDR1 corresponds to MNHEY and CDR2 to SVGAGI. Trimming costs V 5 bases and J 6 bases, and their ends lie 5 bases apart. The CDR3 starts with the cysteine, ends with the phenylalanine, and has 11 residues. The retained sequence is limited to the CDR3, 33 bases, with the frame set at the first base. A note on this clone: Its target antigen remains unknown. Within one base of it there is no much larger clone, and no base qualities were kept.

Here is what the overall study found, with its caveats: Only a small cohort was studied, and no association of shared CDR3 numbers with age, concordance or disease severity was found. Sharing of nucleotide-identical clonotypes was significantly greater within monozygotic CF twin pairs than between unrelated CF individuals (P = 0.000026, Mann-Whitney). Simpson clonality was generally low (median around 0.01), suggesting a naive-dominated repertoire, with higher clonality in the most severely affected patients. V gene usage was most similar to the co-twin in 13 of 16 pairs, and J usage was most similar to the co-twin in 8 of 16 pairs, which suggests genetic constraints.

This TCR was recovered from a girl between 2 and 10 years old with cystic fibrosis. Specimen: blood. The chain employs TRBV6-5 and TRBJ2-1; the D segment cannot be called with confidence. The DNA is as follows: TGTGCCAGCAGTAGATTCAATGAGCAGTTCTTC. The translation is CASSRFNEQFF.